The 12 T cell receptor beta chains in this list originate from one sample, sequenced in a study of T cells in localized non-small cell lung cancer. Here immunoSEQ multiplex PCR was the method, and the copy in TCRdb shows in-frame clones only, minus some. The data hold approximately 45,000 clones, with about 86% observed a single time. Sequencing was performed on PBMCs, taken before any cancer treatment. The source is a man aged 35-75 years with stage II lung adenocarcinoma.

The chain is built from TRBV29-1 and TRBJ2-3; D tentatively fits TRBD1 or TRBD2 (6 bases each). Germline-derived CDR1 and CDR2 are SQVTM and ANQGSEA. The V gene lost 0 bases and the J gene lost 5 bases, with 15 bases spanning the gap. The CDR3 contains 15 residues. In DNA, the CDR3 is TGCAGCGTTGAAGAGGGGGCAGAGGGGGGAGATACGCAGTATTTT. Its translation is CSVEEGAEGGDTQYF.

This chain connects TRBV11-2 to TRBJ2-7, with 8 bases aligning to TRBD1. This CDR3 is 15 amino acids long. Unmatched junction bases numbered 5, after V lost 2 bases and J lost 2 bases. Germline lookup yields CDR1 SGHAT and CDR2 FQNNGV. The CDR3 DNA sequence: TGTGCCAGCAGCTTAAGGCAGGGGGCGACCTACGAGCAGTACGTC. Its protein is CASSLRQGATYEQYV.

This sequence joins TRBV2 and TRBJ2-3, with D maybe TRBD1 (8 bases). Germline values: CDR1 SNHLY, CDR2 FYNNEI. Trimming left V 4 bases short and J 6 bases short, with 14 bases between. There are 14 residues in the CDR3. CDR3 coding DNA: TGTGCCAGCAGTGCGACAGGGGAGGGGGATACGCAGTATTTT. Protein sequence: CASSATGEGDTQYF.

This chain connects TRBV19 to TRBJ2-1, with a weak D call TRBD1 (6 bases). The CDR3 extends over 15 amino acids. Per germline, CDR1 LNHDA and CDR2 SQIVND (reference sequence). Trimming pared 3 bases from V and 3 bases from J, leaving 12 bases between. CDR3 in amino acids: CASSIMAGVYNEQFF. For the CDR3, the DNA is TGTGCCAGTAGTATTATGGCAGGGGTCTACAATGAGCAGTTCTTC.

The CDR3 here is CASSPTRVDYTNTEAFF. DNA for the CDR3: TGTGCCAGCAGCCCGACCAGGGTTGATTACACCAACACTGAAGCTTTCTTT. The chain carries TRBV7-6 and TRBJ1-1; a possible D gene is TRBD1 (5 bases). With 5 bases removed from V and 2 bases from J, the gap between germline ends came to 21 bases. Germline values: CDR1 SGHVS, CDR2 FNYEAQ. This CDR3 is built from 17 residues. The full variable domain, its missing parts supplied by reference TRBV7-6 and TRBJ1-1, is GAGVSQSPRYKVTKRGQDVALRCDPISGHVSLYWYRQALGQGPEFLTYFNYEAQQDKSGLPNDRFSAERPEGSISTLTIQRTEQRDSAMYRCASSPTRVDYTNTEAFFGQGTRLTVV.

Only one count was recorded for this clone. This rearrangement joins TRBV7-2 to TRBJ2-5; D is perhaps TRBD2 (6 bases). CDR1 is SGHTA and CDR2 is FQGNSA in the germline V gene. Trimming removed 2 bases at V and 5 bases at J, with 24 bases between. This CDR3 comprises 18 residues. The CDR3 nucleotides read TGTGCCAGCAGCTTATCATCCCCACGGGCCGCCCGGGGGGAGACCCAGTACTTC. This encodes CASSLSSPRAARGETQYF.

The gene calls are TRBV6-1 and TRBJ1-5, with TRBD1 matching 8 bases. V gave up 8 bases and J gave up 0 bases; unmatched junction bases: 6. The CDR3 sequence is 15 residues long. Per germline, CDR1 MNHNS and CDR2 SASEGT. For the CDR3, the DNA is TGTGCCAGCCTTGACAGGGGTTATAGCAATCAGCCCCAGCATTTT. Its protein product is CASLDRGYSNQPQHF.

V is TRBV6-5 and J is TRBJ2-7; 10 bases agree with TRBD1. The V gene end was trimmed by 6 bases and the J gene end by 3 bases; junction bases not matched to a gene: 5. CDR1 and CDR2 from the germline V gene are MNHEY and SVGAGI. CDR3 length equals 14 residues. The CDR3 region has the DNA TGTGCCAGCAGAACCAGGACAGGGGGCTACGAGCAGTACTTC. Translating it yields CASRTRTGGYEQYF.

This clone appeared a single time. The V call is TRBV2, the J call TRBJ1-2, with 9 bases identical to TRBD1. CDR3 length: 14 amino acids. V lost 3 bases to trimming and J lost 8 bases; unmatched junction nucleotides: 7. Per germline, CDR1 SNHLY and CDR2 FYNNEI. The CDR3 sequence: CASSDSQGARGYTF. The CDR3 region has the DNA TGTGCCAGCAGTGATTCACAGGGGGCTCGAGGCTACACCTTC.

This chain links TRBV6-6 with TRBJ2-1, with D tentatively TRBD2 (6 bases). The CDR3 runs 14 residues. CDR1 is MNHNY, CDR2 SVGAGI, per germline (reference sequence). V lost 4 bases and J lost 0, with 7 bases in between. In DNA form, the CDR3 reads TGTGCCAGCAGTTCCGGGAGCTCCTACAATGAGCAGTTCTTC. Protein sequence: CASSSGSSYNEQFF.

This rearrangement joins TRBV14 to TRBJ1-6, with D maybe TRBD1 (6 bases). CDR3 size: 13 residues. Trimming pared 4 bases from V and 7 bases from J, leaving 8 bases between. Germline CDR1 and CDR2: SGHDN and FVKESK. The CDR3 spells CASSLTGNSPLHF. As DNA, the CDR3 is TGTGCCAGCAGCCTAACAGGGAATTCACCCCTCCACTTT.

V is TRBV19 and J is TRBJ1-2, with D perhaps matching TRBD1 (6 bases). V lost 5 bases and J lost 8, with 15 bases in between. This CDR3 is built from 13 residues. Germline V gene sequence: CDR1 LNHDA, CDR2 SQIVND (reference sequence). The CDR3 here is CASSLMGARGYTF. DNA for the CDR3: TGTGCCAGTAGTCTAATGGGGGCGCGAGGCTACACCTTC.